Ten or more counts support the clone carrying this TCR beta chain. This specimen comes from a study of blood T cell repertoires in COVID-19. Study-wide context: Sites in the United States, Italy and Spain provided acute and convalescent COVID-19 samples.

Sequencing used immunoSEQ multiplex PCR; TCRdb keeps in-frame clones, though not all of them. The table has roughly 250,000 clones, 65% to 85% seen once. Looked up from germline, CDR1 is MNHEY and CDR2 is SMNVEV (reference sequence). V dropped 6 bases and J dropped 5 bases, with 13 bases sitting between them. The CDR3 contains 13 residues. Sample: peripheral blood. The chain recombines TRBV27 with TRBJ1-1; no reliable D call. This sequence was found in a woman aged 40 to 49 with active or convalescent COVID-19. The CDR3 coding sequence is TGTGCCAGCAGCTTAGTCGGGATGACTGAAGCTTTCTTT. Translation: CASSLVGMTEAFF.